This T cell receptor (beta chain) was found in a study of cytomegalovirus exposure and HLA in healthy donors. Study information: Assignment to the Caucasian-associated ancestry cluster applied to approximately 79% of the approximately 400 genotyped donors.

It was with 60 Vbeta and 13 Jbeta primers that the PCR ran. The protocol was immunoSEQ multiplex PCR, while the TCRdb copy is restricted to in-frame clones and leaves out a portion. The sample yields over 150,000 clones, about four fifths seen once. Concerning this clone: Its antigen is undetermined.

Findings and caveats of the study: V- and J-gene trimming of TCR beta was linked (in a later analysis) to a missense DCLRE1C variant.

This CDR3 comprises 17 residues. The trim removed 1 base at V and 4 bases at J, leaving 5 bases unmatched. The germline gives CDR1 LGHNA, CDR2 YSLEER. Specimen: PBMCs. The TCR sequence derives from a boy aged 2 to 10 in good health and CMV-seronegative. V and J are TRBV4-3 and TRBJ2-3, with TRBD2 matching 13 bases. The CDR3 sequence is CASSQGGLAGSPDTQYF. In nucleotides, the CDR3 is TGCGCCAGCAGCCAAGGGGGACTAGCGGGGTCCCCAGATACGCAGTATTTT.